This TCR beta chain was recorded in a study of B cell selection in AIRE deficiency. In the study's own analysis: Patients' Tregs yielded roughly 5x10^4 distinct TCRbeta sequences; donors' 80,000 to 100,000. Method: immunoSEQ multiplex PCR; TCRdb's copy keeps in-frame clones and lacks some. The V and J calls and clone size come from that table; D and trimming were worked out from the DNA. The sample records about 19,000 clones, around 93% being singletons. This CDR3 comprises 14 residues. From germline, CDR1 is MNHEY and CDR2 SVGAGI. Trimming removed 2 bases from V and 8 bases from J; junction bases left unmatched: 5. This clone appeared once. The antigen is undetermined. General study results and limits: Approximately 30% of healthy-donor shared Treg TCRbeta sequences appeared in patient Tconv cells.

The regulatory T cell sort gate was CD4+CD25hiCD127low/negative. The source material was CD4+CD25+ Tregs sorted from PBMCs. This chain connects TRBV6-5 to TRBJ2-1; 8 positions match TRBD1. The clonotype was recovered from a human donor in good health. The CDR3 DNA follows: TGTGCCAGCAGTTACGCCTGGACAGGGTATGAGCAGTTCTTC. It codes for CASSYAWTGYEQFF.